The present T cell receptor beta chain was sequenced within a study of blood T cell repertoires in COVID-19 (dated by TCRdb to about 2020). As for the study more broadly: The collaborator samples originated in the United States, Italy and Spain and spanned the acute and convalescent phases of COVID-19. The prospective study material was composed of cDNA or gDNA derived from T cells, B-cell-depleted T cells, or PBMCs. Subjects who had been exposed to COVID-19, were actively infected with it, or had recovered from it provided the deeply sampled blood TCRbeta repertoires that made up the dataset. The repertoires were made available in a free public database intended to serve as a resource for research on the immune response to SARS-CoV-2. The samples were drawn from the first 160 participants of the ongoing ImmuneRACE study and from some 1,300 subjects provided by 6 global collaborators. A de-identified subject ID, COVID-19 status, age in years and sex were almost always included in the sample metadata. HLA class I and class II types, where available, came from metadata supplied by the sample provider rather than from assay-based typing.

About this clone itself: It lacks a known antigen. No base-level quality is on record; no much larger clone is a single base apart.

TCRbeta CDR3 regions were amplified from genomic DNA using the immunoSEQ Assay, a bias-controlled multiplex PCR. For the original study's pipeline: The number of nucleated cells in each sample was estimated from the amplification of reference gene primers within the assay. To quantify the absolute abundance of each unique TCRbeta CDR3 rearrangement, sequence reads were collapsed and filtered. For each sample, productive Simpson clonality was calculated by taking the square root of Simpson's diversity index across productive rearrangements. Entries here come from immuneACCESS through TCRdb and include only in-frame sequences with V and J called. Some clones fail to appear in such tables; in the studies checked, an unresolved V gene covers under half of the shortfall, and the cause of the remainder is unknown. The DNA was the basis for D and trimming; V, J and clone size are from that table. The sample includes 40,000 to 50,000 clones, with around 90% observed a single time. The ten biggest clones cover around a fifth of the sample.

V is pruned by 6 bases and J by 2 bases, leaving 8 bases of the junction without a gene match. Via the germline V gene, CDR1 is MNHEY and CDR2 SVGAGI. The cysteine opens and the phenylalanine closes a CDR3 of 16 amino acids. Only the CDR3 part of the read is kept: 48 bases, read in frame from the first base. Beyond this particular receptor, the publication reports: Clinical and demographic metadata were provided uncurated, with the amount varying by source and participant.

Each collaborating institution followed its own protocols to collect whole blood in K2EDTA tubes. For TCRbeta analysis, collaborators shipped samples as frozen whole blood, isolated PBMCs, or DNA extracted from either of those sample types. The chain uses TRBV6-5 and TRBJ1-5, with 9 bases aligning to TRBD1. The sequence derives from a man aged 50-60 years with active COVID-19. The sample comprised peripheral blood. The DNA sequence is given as TGTGCCAGCAGCTACGGACAGGGGCTGGGCAATCAGCCCCAGCATTTT. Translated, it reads CASSYGQGLGNQPQHF.